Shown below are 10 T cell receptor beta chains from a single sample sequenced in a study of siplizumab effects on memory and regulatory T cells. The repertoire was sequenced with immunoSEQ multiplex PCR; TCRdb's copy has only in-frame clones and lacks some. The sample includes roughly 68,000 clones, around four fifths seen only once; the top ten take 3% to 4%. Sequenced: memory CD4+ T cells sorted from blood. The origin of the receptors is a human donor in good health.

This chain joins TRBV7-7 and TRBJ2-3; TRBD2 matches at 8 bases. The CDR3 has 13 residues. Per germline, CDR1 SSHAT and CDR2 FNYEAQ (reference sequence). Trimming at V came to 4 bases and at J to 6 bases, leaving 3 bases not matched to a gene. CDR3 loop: CASSWERGDTQYF. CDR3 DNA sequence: TGTGCCAGCAGCTGGGAGCGGGGGGATACGCAGTATTTT.

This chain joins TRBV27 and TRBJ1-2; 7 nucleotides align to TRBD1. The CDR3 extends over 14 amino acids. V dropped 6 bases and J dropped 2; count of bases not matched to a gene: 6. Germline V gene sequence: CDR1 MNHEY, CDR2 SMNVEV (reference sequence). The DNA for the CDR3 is TGTGCCAGCAGACGACAGGGCCTAAACTATGGCTACACCTTC. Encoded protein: CASRRQGLNYGYTF.

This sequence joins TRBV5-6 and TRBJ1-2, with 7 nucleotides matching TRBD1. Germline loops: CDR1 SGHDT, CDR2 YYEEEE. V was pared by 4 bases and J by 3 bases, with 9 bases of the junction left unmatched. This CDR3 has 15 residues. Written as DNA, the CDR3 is TGTGCCAGCAGCCTCGGACAGGTCCTCCACTATGGCTACACCTTC. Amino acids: CASSLGQVLHYGYTF.

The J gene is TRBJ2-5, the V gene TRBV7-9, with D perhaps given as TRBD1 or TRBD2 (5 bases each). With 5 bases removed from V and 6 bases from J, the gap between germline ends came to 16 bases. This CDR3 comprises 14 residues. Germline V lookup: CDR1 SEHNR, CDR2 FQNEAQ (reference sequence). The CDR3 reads CASSPGTGTQTQYF. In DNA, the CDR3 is TGTGCCAGCAGCCCAGGGACCGGTACGCAGACCCAGTACTTC.

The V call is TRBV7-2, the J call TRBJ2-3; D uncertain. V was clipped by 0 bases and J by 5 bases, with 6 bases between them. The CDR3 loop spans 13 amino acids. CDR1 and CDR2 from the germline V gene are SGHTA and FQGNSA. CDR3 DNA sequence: TGTGCCAGCAGCTTAGCGAGTAGAGATACGCAGTATTTT. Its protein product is CASSLASRDTQYF.

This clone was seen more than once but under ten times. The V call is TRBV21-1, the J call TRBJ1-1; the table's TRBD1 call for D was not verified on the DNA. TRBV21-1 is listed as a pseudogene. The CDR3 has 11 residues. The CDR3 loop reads CASRPQFEAFF. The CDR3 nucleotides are TGTGCCAGCAGACCACAGTTTGAAGCTTTCTTT.

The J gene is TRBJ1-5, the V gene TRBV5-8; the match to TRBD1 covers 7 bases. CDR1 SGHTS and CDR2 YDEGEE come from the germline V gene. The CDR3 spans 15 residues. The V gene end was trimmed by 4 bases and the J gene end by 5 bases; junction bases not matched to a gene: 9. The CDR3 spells CASSRGGTAHQPQHF. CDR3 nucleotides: TGTGCCAGCAGCCGGGGGGGGACAGCCCATCAGCCCCAGCATTTT.

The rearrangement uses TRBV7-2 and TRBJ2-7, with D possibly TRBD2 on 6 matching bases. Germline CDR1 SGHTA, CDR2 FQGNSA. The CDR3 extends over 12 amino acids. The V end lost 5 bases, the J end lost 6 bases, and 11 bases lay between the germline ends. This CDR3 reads CASSRDSGEQYF. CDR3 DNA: TGTGCCAGCAGCCGGGACTCTGGCGAGCAGTACTTC. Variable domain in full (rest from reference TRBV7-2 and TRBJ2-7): GAGVSQSPSNKVTEKGKDVELRCDPISGHTALYWYRQSLGQGLEFLIYFQGNSAPDKSGLPSDRFSAERTGGSVSTLTIQRTQQEDSAVYLCASSRDSGEQYFGPGTRLTVT.

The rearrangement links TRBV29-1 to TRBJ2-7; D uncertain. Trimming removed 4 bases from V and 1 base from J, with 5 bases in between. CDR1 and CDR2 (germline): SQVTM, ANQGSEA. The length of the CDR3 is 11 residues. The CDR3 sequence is CSVVGSYEQYF. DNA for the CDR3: TGCAGCGTTGTGGGGTCCTACGAGCAGTACTTC.

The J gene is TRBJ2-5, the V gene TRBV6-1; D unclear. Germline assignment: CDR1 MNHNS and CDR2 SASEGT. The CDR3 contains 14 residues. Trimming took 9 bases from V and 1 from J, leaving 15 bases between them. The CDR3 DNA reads TGTGCCAGTAGGCGCGGACGGCTCCAAGAGACCCAGTACTTC. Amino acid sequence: CASRRGRLQETQYF.